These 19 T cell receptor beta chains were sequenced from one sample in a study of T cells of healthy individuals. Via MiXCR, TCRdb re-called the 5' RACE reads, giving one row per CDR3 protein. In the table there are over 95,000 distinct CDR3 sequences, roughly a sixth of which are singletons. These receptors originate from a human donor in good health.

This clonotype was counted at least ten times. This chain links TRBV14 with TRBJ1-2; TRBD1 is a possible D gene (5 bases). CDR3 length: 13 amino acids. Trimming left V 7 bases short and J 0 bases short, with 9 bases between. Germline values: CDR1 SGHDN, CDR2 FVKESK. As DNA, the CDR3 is TGTGCCAGCATGGGGGGAACTAACTATGGCTACACCTTC. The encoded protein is CASMGGTNYGYTF.

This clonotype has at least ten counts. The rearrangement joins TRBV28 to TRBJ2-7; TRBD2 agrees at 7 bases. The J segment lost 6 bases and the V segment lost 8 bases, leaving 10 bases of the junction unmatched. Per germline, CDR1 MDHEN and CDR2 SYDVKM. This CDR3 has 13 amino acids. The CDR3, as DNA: TGTGCCAGCTTCGCGGGAGCAATGGGCGAGCAGTACTTC. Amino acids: CASFAGAMGEQYF.

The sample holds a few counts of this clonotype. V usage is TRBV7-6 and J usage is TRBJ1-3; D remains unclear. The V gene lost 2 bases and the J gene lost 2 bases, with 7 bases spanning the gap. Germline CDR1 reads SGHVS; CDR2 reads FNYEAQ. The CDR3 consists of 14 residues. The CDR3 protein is CASSLRQTGNTIYF. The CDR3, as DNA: TGTGCCAGCAGCTTAAGGCAGACTGGAAACACCATATATTTT.

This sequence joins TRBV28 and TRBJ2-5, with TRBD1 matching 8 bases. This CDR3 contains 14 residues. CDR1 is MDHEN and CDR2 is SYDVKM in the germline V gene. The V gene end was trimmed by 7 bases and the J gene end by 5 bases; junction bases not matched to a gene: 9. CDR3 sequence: CASTGQGREETQYF. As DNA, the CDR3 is TGTGCCAGCACCGGACAGGGACGTGAGGAGACCCAGTACTTC.

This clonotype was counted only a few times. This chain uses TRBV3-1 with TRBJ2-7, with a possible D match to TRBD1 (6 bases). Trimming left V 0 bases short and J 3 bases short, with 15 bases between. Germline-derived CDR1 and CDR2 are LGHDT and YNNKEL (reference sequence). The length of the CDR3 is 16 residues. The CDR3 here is CASSQDRGTAIYEQYF. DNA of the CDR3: TGTGCCAGCAGCCAAGATAGGGGGACCGCGATCTACGAGCAGTACTTC.

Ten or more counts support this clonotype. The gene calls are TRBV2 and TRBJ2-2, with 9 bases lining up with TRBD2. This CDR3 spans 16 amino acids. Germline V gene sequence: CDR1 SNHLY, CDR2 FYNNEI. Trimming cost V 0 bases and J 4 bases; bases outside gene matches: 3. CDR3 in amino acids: CASSEALAGSTGELFF. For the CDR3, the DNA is TGTGCCAGCAGTGAAGCGCTAGCGGGAAGCACCGGGGAGCTGTTTTTT. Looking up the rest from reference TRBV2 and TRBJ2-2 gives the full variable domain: EPEVTQTPSHQVTQMGQEVILRCVPISNHLYFYWYRQILGQKVEFLVSFYNNEISEKSEIFDDQFSVERPDGSNFTLKIRSTKLEDSAMYFCASSEALAGSTGELFFGEGSRLTVL.

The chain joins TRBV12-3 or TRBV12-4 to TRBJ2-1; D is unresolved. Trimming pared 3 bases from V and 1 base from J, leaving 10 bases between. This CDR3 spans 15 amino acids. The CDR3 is CASSFRTSSYNEQFF. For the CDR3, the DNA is TGTGCCAGCAGTTTTCGTACCTCTTCCTACAATGAGCAGTTCTTC.

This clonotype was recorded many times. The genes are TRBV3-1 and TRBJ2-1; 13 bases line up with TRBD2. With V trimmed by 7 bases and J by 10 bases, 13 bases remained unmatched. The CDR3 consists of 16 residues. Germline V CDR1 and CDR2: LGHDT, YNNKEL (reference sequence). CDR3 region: CASTTSGTSGIGEQFF. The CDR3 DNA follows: TGTGCCAGCACCACCTCCGGGACTAGCGGGATCGGGGAGCAGTTCTTC.

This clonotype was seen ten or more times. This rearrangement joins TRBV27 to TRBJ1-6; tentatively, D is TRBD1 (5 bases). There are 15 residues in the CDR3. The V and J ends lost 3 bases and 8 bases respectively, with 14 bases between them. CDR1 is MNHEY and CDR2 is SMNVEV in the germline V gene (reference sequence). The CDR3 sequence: CASSFRGRVYSPLHF. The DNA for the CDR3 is TGTGCCAGCAGTTTTCGAGGCAGGGTGTATTCACCCCTCCACTTT.

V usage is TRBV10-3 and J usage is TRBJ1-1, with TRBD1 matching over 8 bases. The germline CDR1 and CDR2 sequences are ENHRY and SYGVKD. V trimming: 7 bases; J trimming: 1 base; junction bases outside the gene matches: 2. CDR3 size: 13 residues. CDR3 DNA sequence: TGTGCCATCAACGACAGGGGGAACACTGAAGCTTTCTTT. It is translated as CAINDRGNTEAFF.

This CDR3 reads CASSLSRAGNQPQHF. The CDR3 DNA reads TGTGCCAGCAGCTTAAGCAGGGCTGGCAATCAGCCCCAGCATTTT. The rearrangement joins TRBV7-8 to TRBJ1-5, with D perhaps TRBD1 (5 bases). The length of the CDR3 is 15 residues. Germline V gene lookup returns CDR1 SGHVS and CDR2 FQNEAQ. Trimming removed 2 bases from V and 2 bases from J, with 10 bases in between.

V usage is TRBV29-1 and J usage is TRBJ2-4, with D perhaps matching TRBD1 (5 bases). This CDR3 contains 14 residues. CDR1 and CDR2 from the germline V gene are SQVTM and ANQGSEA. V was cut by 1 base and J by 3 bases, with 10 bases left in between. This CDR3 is CSVEGGVGKNIQYF. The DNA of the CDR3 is TGCAGCGTTGAAGGGGGCGTTGGCAAAAACATTCAGTACTTC.

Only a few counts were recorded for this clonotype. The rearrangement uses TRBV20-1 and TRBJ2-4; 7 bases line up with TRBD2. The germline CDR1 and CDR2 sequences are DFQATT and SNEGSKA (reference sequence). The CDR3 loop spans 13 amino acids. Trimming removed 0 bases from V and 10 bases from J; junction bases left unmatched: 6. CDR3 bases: TGCAGTGCTAGAGATTTGGGGCGGGGGATTCAGTACTTC. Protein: CSARDLGRGIQYF.

Here the CDR3 reads CASSVVKGADTQYF. Here the CDR3 DNA reads TGTGCCAGCAGTGTTGTAAAGGGGGCCGATACGCAGTATTTT. The rearrangement joins TRBV2 to TRBJ2-3, with 7 bases fitting TRBD1. Trimming at V came to 4 bases and at J to 6 bases, leaving 7 bases not matched to a gene. Germline CDR1 and CDR2: SNHLY and FYNNEI. The CDR3 is 14 amino acids.

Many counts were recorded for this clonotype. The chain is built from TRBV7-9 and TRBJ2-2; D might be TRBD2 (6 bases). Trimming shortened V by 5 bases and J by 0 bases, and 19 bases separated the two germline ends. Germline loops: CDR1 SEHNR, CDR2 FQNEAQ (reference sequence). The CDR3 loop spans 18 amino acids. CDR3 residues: CASSRSGGPSSNTGELFF. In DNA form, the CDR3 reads TGTGCCAGCAGCCGATCTGGAGGGCCTAGCTCGAACACCGGGGAGCTGTTTTTT. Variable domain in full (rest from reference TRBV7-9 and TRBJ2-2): DTGVSQNPRHKITKRGQNVTFRCDPISEHNRLYWYRQTLGQGPEFLTYFQNEAQLEKSRLLSDRFSAERPKGSFSTLEIQRTEQGDSAMYLCASSRSGGPSSNTGELFFGEGSRLTVL.

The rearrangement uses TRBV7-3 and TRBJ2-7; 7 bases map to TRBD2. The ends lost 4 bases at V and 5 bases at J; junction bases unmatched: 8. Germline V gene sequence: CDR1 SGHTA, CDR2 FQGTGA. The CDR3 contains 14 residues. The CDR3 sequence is CASSSAAGANEQYF. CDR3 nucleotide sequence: TGTGCCAGCAGCTCAGCGGCGGGAGCGAACGAGCAGTACTTC.

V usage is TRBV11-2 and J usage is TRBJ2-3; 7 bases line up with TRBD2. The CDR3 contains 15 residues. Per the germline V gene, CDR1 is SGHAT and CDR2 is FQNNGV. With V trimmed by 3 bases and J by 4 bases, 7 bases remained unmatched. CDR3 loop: CASSFGGRVPDTQYF. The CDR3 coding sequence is TGTGCCAGCAGCTTCGGCGGGAGAGTCCCAGATACGCAGTATTTT.

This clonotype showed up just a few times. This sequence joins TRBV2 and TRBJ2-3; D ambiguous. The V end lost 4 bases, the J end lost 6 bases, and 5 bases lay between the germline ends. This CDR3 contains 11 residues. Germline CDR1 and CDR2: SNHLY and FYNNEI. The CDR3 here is CASSVEDTQYF. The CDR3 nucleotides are TGTGCCAGCAGTGTGGAGGATACGCAGTATTTT.

Here the CDR3 reads CASSPGDSGGYEQFF. DNA for the CDR3: TGTGCCAGCTCACCAGGTGATAGCGGGGGATATGAGCAGTTCTTC. J is TRBJ2-1 and V is TRBV18, with 9 nucleotides matching TRBD2. J lost 8 bases, V lost 2 bases, and 7 bases had no gene match. Per germline, CDR1 KGHSH and CDR2 LQKENI. The CDR3 spans 15 residues.